A single TCR beta chain is shown here with its context. Original handling: By means of reference gene primer amplification, nucleated cell counts were estimated. Clones were sequenced by immunoSEQ multiplex PCR, and TCRdb holds only the in-frame ones, with some missing. The DNA gave D and trimming, while V, J and clone size come from that table. The sample records over 150,000 clones, roughly 81% being singletons. The sample is drawn from a study of blood T cell repertoires in COVID-19. Germline CDR1 MDHEN, CDR2 SYDVKM. The CDR3 contains 17 residues. Trimming took 6 bases from V and 4 from J, leaving 22 bases between them.

The V call is TRBV28, the J call TRBJ1-5; D is perhaps TRBD1 (5 bases). What was sequenced was peripheral blood. The clonotype comes from a man in his forties or fifties with acute or convalescent COVID-19. The CDR3 bases are TGTGCCAGCAGCTCCCTGGGGCACGACCTCGGGAATCAGCCCCAGCATTTT. Translating gives CASSSLGHDLGNQPQHF.